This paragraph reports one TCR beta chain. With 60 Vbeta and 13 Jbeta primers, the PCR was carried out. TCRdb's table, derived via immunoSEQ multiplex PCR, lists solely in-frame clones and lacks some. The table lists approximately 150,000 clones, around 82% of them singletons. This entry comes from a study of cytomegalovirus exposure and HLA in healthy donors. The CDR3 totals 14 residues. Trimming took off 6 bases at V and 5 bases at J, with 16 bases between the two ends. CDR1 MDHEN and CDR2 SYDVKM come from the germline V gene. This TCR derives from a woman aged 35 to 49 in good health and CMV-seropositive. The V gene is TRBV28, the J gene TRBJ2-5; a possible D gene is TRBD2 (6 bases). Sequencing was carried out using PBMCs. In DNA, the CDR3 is TGTGCCAGCAGGGACTACCAAGGGGCCGAGACCCAGTACTTC. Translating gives CASRDYQGAETQYF.